This T cell receptor (beta chain) was recorded in a study of blood T cell repertoires in COVID-19. Overall study context: COVID-19 samples, acute and convalescent, were from the United States, Italy and Spain. T cells, B-cell-depleted T cells, or PBMCs supplied cDNA or gDNA.

V lost 0 bases and J lost 4; bases outside the gene matches: 2. This CDR3 has 16 residues. Germline CDR1 SGHTA, CDR2 FQGTGA. Methods used by the authors: Using reference gene primer amplification, nucleated cell counts were estimated. Profiling relied on immunoSEQ multiplex PCR, and the TCRdb table lists in-frame clones only, not all of them. Clone size and the V and J calls come from that table; the DNA yielded D and trimming. Of roughly 20,000 clones listed, about 88% are singletons. The sequenced sample was peripheral blood. This chain links TRBV7-3 with TRBJ2-1; TRBD2 aligns across 11 bases. The sequence derives from a human donor in a cohort sampled during active COVID-19. The CDR3 is CASSLTLAGGYNEQFF. The CDR3 nucleotides are TGTGCCAGCAGCTTAACGTTAGCGGGGGGGTACAATGAGCAGTTCTTC.